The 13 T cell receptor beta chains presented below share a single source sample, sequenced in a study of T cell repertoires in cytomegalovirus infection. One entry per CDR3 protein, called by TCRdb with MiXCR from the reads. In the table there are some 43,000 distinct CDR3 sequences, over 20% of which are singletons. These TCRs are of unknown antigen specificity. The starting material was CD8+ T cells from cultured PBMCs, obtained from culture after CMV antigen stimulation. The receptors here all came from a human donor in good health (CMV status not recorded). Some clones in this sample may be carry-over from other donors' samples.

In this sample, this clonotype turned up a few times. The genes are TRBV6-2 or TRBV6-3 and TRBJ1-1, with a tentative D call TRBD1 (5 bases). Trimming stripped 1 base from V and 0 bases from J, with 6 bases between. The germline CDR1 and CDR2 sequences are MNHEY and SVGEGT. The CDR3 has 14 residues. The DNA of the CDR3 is TGTGCCAGCAGTTACTGGGGCCTGAACACTGAAGCTTTCTTT. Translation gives CASSYWGLNTEAFF.

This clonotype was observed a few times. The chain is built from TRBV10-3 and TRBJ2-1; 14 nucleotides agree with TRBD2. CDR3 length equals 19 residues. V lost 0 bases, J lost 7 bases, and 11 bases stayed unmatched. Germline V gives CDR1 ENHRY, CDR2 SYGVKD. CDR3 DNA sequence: TGTGCCATCAGTGAGTCGATACAGGGCGGGACTAGCGGGAGAAATGAGCAGTTCTTC. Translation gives CAISESIQGGTSGRNEQFF.

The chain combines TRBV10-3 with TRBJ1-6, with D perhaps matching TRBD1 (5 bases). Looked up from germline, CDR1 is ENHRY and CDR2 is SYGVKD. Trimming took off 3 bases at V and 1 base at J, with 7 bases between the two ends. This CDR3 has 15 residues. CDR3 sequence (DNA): TGTGCCATCAGTGAAGAGGGGTCCTATAATTCACCCCTCCACTTT. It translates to CAISEEGSYNSPLHF.

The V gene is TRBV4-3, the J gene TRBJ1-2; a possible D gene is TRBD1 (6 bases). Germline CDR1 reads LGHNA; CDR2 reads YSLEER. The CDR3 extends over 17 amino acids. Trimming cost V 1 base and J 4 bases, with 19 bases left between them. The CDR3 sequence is CASSQVFRGGNGYGYTF. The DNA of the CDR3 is TGCGCCAGCAGCCAAGTTTTCCGAGGGGGGAATGGCTATGGCTACACCTTC.

The DNA for the CDR3 is TGCGCCAGCAGCCACGGGGGGTTAGACGGGATCCGGGCGGATGAGCAGTTCTTC. Translated, it gives CASSHGGLDGIRADEQFF. The chain employs TRBV4-1 and TRBJ2-1; 7 bases line up with TRBD2. After removal of 3 bases from V and 8 bases from J, the junction contained 19 bases not matched to a gene. The CDR3 extends over 18 amino acids. The germline V gene has CDR1 MGHRA and CDR2 YSYEKL.

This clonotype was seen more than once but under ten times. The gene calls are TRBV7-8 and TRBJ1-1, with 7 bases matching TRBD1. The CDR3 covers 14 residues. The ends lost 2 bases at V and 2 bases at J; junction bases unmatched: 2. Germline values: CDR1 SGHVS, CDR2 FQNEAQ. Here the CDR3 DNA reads TGTGCCAGCAGCTTAAGGGACAGAAACACTGAAGCTTTCTTT. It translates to CASSLRDRNTEAFF.

CDR3 residues: CSATPLDVAYEQYF. CDR3 DNA sequence: TGCAGTGCTACCCCACTGGATGTAGCCTACGAGCAGTACTTC. This chain uses TRBV20-1 with TRBJ2-7; D unclear. This CDR3 has 14 amino acids. V lost 4 bases and J 2 bases, leaving 15 bases between the germline ends. Germline CDR1 and CDR2: DFQATT and SNEGSKA (reference sequence).

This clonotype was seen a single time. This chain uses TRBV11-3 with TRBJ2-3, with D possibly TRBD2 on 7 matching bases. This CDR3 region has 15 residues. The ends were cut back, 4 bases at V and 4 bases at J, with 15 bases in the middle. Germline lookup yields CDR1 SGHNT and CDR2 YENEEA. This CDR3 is CASSSRGGFADTQYF. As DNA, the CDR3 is TGTGCCAGCAGCTCAAGGGGGGGCTTTGCAGATACGCAGTATTTT.

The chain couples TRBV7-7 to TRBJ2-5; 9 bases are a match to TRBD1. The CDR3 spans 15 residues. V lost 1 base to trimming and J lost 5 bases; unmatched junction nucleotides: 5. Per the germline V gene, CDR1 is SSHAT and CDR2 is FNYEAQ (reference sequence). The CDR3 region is CASSLDGTGWETQYF. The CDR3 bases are TGTGCCAGCAGCTTAGACGGGACAGGGTGGGAGACCCAGTACTTC.

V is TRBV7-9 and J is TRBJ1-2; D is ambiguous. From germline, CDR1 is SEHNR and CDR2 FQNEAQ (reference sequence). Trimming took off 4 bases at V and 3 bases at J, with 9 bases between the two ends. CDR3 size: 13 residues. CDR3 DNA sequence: TGTGCCAGCAGCTATTCGCCTGACTATGGCTACACCTTC. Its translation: CASSYSPDYGYTF.

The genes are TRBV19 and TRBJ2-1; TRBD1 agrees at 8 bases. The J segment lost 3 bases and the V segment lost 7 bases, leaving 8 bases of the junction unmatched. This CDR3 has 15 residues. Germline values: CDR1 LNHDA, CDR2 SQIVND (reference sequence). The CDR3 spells CASKADRGGYNEQFF. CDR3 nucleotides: TGTGCCAGTAAAGCCGACAGGGGAGGCTACAATGAGCAGTTCTTC. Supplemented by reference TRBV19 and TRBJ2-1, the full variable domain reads DGGITQSPKYLFRKEGQNVTLSCEQNLNHDAMYWYRQDPGQGLRLIYYSQIVNDFQKGDIAEGYSVSREKKESFPLTVTSAQKNPTAFYLCASKADRGGYNEQFFGPGTRLTVL.

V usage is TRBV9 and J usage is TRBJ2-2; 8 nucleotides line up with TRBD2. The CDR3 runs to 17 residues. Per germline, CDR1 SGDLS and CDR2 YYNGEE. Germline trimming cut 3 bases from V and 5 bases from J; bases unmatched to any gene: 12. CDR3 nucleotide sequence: TGTGCCAGCAGCGGCGAAACGGGGGGGCCGTTGACCGGGGAGCTGTTTTTT. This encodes CASSGETGGPLTGELFF. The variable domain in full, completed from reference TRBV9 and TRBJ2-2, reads DSGVTQTPKHLITATGQRVTLRCSPRSGDLSVYWYQQSLDQGLQFLIQYYNGEERAKGNILERFSAQQFPDLHSELNLSSLELGDSALYFCASSGETGGPLTGELFFGEGSRLTVL.

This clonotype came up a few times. CDR3 protein: CASSPQPSGANTGELFF. CDR3 nucleotides: TGTGCCAGCAGCCCCCAACCTAGCGGGGCGAACACCGGGGAGCTGTTTTTT. The chain combines TRBV7-2 with TRBJ2-2, with 9 bases aligning to TRBD2. There are 17 residues in the CDR3. The germline CDR1 and CDR2 sequences are SGHTA and FQGNSA. V shed 5 bases and J 0 bases; nucleotides not matched to a gene: 7.